This T cell receptor (beta chain) was documented in a study of cytotoxic CD8 clonotypes in ibrutinib-treated CLL. CDR1 and CDR2 (germline): MNHEY, SMNVEV (reference sequence). V lost 6 bases, J lost 0 bases, and 14 bases lay in between. The length of the CDR3 is 15 residues. Produced via immunoSEQ multiplex PCR; TCRdb's table is partial and in-frame only. The repertoire holds nearly 85,000 clones, more than 75% seen once, with around 4.8% in the top ten. The input for sequencing was PBMCs, taken after 12 months of ibrutinib treatment. This clonotype was obtained from a human donor with chronic lymphocytic leukemia. V is TRBV27 and J is TRBJ1-1, with a possible D match to TRBD1 (5 bases). The CDR3 is CASRKWTDMNTEAFF. The CDR3 bases are TGTGCCAGCAGAAAGTGGACGGACATGAACACTGAAGCTTTCTTT.